These T cell receptor beta chains were read from a single sample in a study of blood T cell repertoires in COVID-19. The method was immunoSEQ multiplex PCR; TCRdb's version includes in-frame clones alone and lacks a portion of them. The sample gives some 250,000 clones, around 80% of which show up once; 4.2% is in the top ten. The sample taken for sequencing was peripheral blood. The receptors derive from a man aged 55 to 69 with acute or convalescent COVID-19. Each CDR3 is given with its conserved first and last residue. D genes are given only for firm matches. Size values are once, few and many counts, or a class for expanded clones, and some rows have none.

j_gene: TRBJ1-2; d_gene: -; v_gene: TRBV14; abundance: -; CDR3aa: CASSQGRLTGQRVETF; CDR3nt: TGTGCCAGCAGCCAAGGCCGATTGACAGGCCAAAGGGTCGAAACCTTC
j_gene: TRBJ2-7; d_gene: TRBD1; v_gene: TRBV11-2; abundance: -; CDR3aa: CASSKQGWEQYF; CDR3nt: TGTGCCAGCAGCAAACAGGGGTGGGAGCAGTACTTC
j_gene: TRBJ2-7; d_gene: TRBD2; v_gene: TRBV18; abundance: -; CDR3aa: CASSLPGTSGSRQYF; CDR3nt: TGTGCCAGCTCACTCCCCGGGACTAGCGGGAGTAGACAGTACTTC
j_gene: TRBJ1-1; d_gene: TRBD1; v_gene: TRBV3-1/TRBV3-2; abundance: -; CDR3aa: CASSLRTGIVGNEAFF; CDR3nt: TGTGCCAGCAGCTTAAGGACAGGTATCGTCGGTAACGAAGCTTTCTTT
j_gene: TRBJ2-3; d_gene: TRBD1; v_gene: TRBV9; abundance: once; CDR3aa: CASRRGGFSTDTQYF; CDR3nt: TGTGCCAGCCGACGAGGGGGCTTTTCGACAGATACGCAGTATTTT
j_gene: TRBJ2-7; d_gene: -; v_gene: TRBV12-3/TRBV12-4; abundance: -; CDR3aa: CASSLASGLEQYF; CDR3nt: TGTGCCAGCAGTTTAGCGTCAGGGCTCGAGCAGTACTTC
j_gene: TRBJ2-7; d_gene: TRBD2; v_gene: TRBV27; abundance: -; CDR3aa: CASTVRWAGAYEQYF; CDR3nt: TGTGCCAGCACCGTAAGGTGGGCGGGAGCCTACGAGCAGTACTTC
j_gene: TRBJ2-1; d_gene: TRBD2; v_gene: TRBV11-3; abundance: -; CDR3aa: CASSLGTGLANEQFF; CDR3nt: TGTGCCAGCAGCTTGGGGACGGGACTAGCAAATGAGCAGTTCTTC
j_gene: TRBJ2-7; d_gene: -; v_gene: TRBV10-3; abundance: -; CDR3aa: CAAGGRGGSYEQYF; CDR3nt: TGTGCCGCCGGGGGGCGGGGTGGCTCCTACGAGCAGTACTTC
j_gene: TRBJ2-7; d_gene: -; v_gene: TRBV4-3; abundance: -; CDR3aa: CASSQDQGTYEQYF; CDR3nt: TGCGCCAGCAGCCAAGACCAGGGTACCTACGAGCAGTACTTC
j_gene: TRBJ2-1; d_gene: TRBD2; v_gene: TRBV2; abundance: -; CDR3aa: CASSERGVERIEQFF; CDR3nt: TGTGCCAGCAGTGAGCGGGGGGTGGAGAGGATTGAGCAGTTCTTC
j_gene: TRBJ2-5; d_gene: -; v_gene: TRBV3-1/TRBV3-2; abundance: few; CDR3aa: CASSQVRETQYF; CDR3nt: TGTGCCAGCAGCCAAGTACGGGAGACCCAGTACTTC
j_gene: TRBJ2-5; d_gene: -; v_gene: TRBV3-1/TRBV3-2; abundance: few; CDR3aa: CASSPSRGFQETQYF; CDR3nt: TGTGCCAGCAGCCCTTCCCGAGGGTTCCAAGAGACCCAGTACTTC
j_gene: TRBJ2-1; d_gene: TRBD2; v_gene: TRBV10-3; abundance: -; CDR3aa: CAISESVLAGGAHEQFF; CDR3nt: TGTGCCATCAGTGAGTCGGTACTAGCGGGGGGGGCTCATGAGCAGTTCTTC
j_gene: TRBJ2-6; d_gene: TRBD1; v_gene: TRBV7-2; abundance: -; CDR3aa: CASSPGGIGANVLTF; CDR3nt: TGTGCCAGCAGCCCAGGGGGCATTGGGGCCAACGTCCTGACTTTC
j_gene: TRBJ1-1; d_gene: TRBD1; v_gene: TRBV3-1/TRBV3-2; abundance: -; CDR3aa: CASSLTGGLDEAFF; CDR3nt: TGTGCCAGCAGCCTGACAGGGGGCCTCGATGAAGCTTTCTTT
j_gene: TRBJ2-1; d_gene: TRBD2; v_gene: TRBV19; abundance: -; CDR3aa: CASSLAGDSYNEQFF; CDR3nt: TGTGCCAGTAGTCTAGCGGGGGACTCCTACAATGAGCAGTTCTTC
j_gene: TRBJ2-7; d_gene: TRBD1; v_gene: TRBV4-1; abundance: -; CDR3aa: CASSQVQNRGSDDEQYF; CDR3nt: TGCGCCAGCAGCCAAGTGCAAAACAGGGGTTCCGATGACGAGCAGTACTTC
j_gene: TRBJ2-5; d_gene: TRBD1; v_gene: TRBV10-3; abundance: -; CDR3aa: CAISESRTGQVRETQYF; CDR3nt: TGTGCCATCAGTGAGTCCCGGACAGGGCAGGTAAGAGAGACCCAGTACTTC
j_gene: TRBJ1-5; d_gene: TRBD1; v_gene: TRBV15; abundance: few; CDR3aa: CATSRDQGVRPQHF; CDR3nt: TGTGCCACCAGCAGAGATCAGGGGGTCCGGCCCCAGCATTTT
j_gene: TRBJ2-2; d_gene: TRBD1; v_gene: TRBV10-3; abundance: -; CDR3aa: CAIDPGQGIGELFF; CDR3nt: TGTGCCATCGACCCGGGACAGGGAATCGGGGAGCTGTTTTTT
j_gene: TRBJ2-3; d_gene: -; v_gene: TRBV5-4; abundance: few; CDR3aa: CASSLVGGLADTQYF; CDR3nt: TGTGCCAGCAGCTTGGTGGGGGGGCTTGCAGATACGCAGTATTTT
j_gene: TRBJ1-1; d_gene: -; v_gene: TRBV4-1; abundance: -; CDR3aa: CASSQDRPGRDRGTEAFF; CDR3nt: TGCGCCAGCAGCCAAGATAGACCGGGGCGGGATAGAGGAACTGAAGCTTTCTTT
j_gene: TRBJ2-7; d_gene: -; v_gene: TRBV6-5; abundance: -; CDR3aa: CASMRDSSYEQYF; CDR3nt: TGTGCCAGCATGCGGGACAGCTCCTACGAGCAGTACTTC
j_gene: TRBJ1-4; d_gene: TRBD1; v_gene: TRBV18; abundance: -; CDR3aa: CASSPGQGDNEKLFF; CDR3nt: TGTGCCAGCTCACCCGGGCAGGGGGATAATGAAAAACTGTTTTTT
j_gene: TRBJ2-5; d_gene: TRBD2; v_gene: TRBV4-3; abundance: -; CDR3aa: CASSQDSTGGPAGEETQYF; CDR3nt: TGCGCCAGCAGCCAAGATTCAACGGGAGGGCCTGCAGGTGAAGAGACCCAGTACTTC
j_gene: TRBJ2-2; d_gene: TRBD2; v_gene: TRBV28; abundance: -; CDR3aa: CASSSWSSGRAGELFF; CDR3nt: TGTGCCAGCAGCTCCTGGTCTAGCGGGAGGGCCGGGGAGCTGTTTTTT
j_gene: TRBJ2-3; d_gene: -; v_gene: TRBV27; abundance: -; CDR3aa: CASSTRTTKVADTQYF; CDR3nt: TGTGCCAGCAGTACTAGGACTACGAAGGTGGCAGATACGCAGTATTTT
j_gene: TRBJ1-2; d_gene: TRBD1; v_gene: TRBV6-5; abundance: -; CDR3aa: CASSYSSQGAGGYTF; CDR3nt: TGTGCCAGCAGTTACTCGTCCCAGGGGGCGGGGGGCTACACCTTC
j_gene: TRBJ2-7; d_gene: TRBD2; v_gene: TRBV5-6; abundance: few; CDR3aa: CASSSGTSGSYEQYF; CDR3nt: TGTGCCAGCAGCTCCGGGACTAGCGGCTCCTACGAGCAGTACTTC
j_gene: TRBJ2-7; d_gene: TRBD1; v_gene: TRBV7-2; abundance: -; CDR3aa: CASSFDRDRGWEQYF; CDR3nt: TGTGCCAGCAGCTTTGACCGGGACAGGGGGTGGGAGCAGTACTTC
j_gene: TRBJ2-7; d_gene: -; v_gene: TRBV6-1; abundance: -; CDR3aa: CASSVAGSSYEQYF; CDR3nt: TGTGCCAGCAGCGTGGCGGGGTCCTCCTACGAGCAGTACTTC
j_gene: TRBJ2-7; d_gene: -; v_gene: TRBV7-2; abundance: few; CDR3aa: CASGLGAPSSYEQYF; CDR3nt: TGTGCCAGCGGTTTGGGGGCCCCTTCCTCCTACGAGCAGTACTTC
j_gene: TRBJ1-2; d_gene: TRBD1; v_gene: TRBV6-5; abundance: -; CDR3aa: CASSYTGGYGYTF; CDR3nt: TGTGCCAGCAGTTATACAGGGGGCTATGGCTACACCTTC
j_gene: TRBJ1-6; d_gene: TRBD1; v_gene: TRBV10-3; abundance: once; CDR3aa: CAISRDREGSPLHF; CDR3nt: TGTGCCATCAGCCGGGACAGGGAGGGGTCACCCCTCCACTTT
j_gene: TRBJ1-2; d_gene: -; v_gene: TRBV29-1; abundance: -; CDR3aa: CSVEAPVGGRGYTF; CDR3nt: TGCAGCGTTGAAGCCCCGGTCGGGGGAAGAGGCTACACCTTC
j_gene: TRBJ2-5; d_gene: TRBD2; v_gene: TRBV28; abundance: -; CDR3aa: CASNPWGSGSLMKTQYF; CDR3nt: TGTGCCAGCAACCCCTGGGGTAGCGGGTCCCTCATGAAGACCCAGTACTTC
j_gene: TRBJ1-5; d_gene: TRBD1; v_gene: TRBV10-2; abundance: -; CDR3aa: CASVSGGAFGQPQHF; CDR3nt: TGCGCCAGCGTTTCAGGGGGCGCTTTCGGTCAGCCCCAGCATTTT
j_gene: TRBJ1-2; d_gene: -; v_gene: TRBV4-1; abundance: -; CDR3aa: CASSQVSPQGRHGYTF; CDR3nt: TGCGCCAGCAGCCAAGTCTCCCCACAGGGTCGCCATGGCTACACCTTC
j_gene: TRBJ1-2; d_gene: -; v_gene: TRBV12-3/TRBV12-4; abundance: -; CDR3aa: CASRMTGSLYTF; CDR3nt: TGTGCCAGCAGGATGACAGGTTCCCTATACACCTTC
j_gene: TRBJ1-1; d_gene: TRBD1; v_gene: TRBV28; abundance: -; CDR3aa: CASSLSTGGLNTEAFF; CDR3nt: TGTGCCAGCAGTTTATCAACAGGGGGATTAAACACTGAAGCTTTCTTT
j_gene: TRBJ1-6; d_gene: -; v_gene: TRBV4-3; abundance: -; CDR3aa: CASREQEGAPLHF; CDR3nt: TGCGCCAGCAGGGAACAGGAAGGGGCACCCCTCCACTTT
j_gene: TRBJ2-7; d_gene: TRBD2; v_gene: TRBV28; abundance: -; CDR3aa: CASSLAGGPYEQYF; CDR3nt: TGTGCCAGCAGTTTGGCGGGAGGACCTTACGAGCAGTACTTC
j_gene: TRBJ2-2; d_gene: -; v_gene: TRBV7-2; abundance: -; CDR3aa: CASSVPSLAPNTGELFF; CDR3nt: TGTGCCAGCAGCGTACCCTCCCTAGCCCCGAACACCGGGGAGCTGTTTTTT
j_gene: TRBJ1-1; d_gene: -; v_gene: TRBV4-2; abundance: few; CDR3aa: CASSRGDSPNTEAFF; CDR3nt: TGTGCCAGCAGCCGAGGCGACTCCCCGAACACTGAAGCTTTCTTT
j_gene: TRBJ2-3; d_gene: -; v_gene: TRBV18; abundance: -; CDR3aa: CASSAGLLSTDTQYF; CDR3nt: TGTGCCAGCTCTGCTGGGCTCCTTAGCACAGATACGCAGTATTTT
j_gene: TRBJ2-1; d_gene: TRBD2; v_gene: TRBV7-2; abundance: -; CDR3aa: CASSLARTSGRNEQFF; CDR3nt: TGTGCCAGCAGCTTAGCTCGAACTAGCGGGAGAAATGAGCAGTTCTTC
j_gene: TRBJ1-2; d_gene: TRBD1; v_gene: TRBV5-8; abundance: once; CDR3aa: CASSLSTGAGGYTF; CDR3nt: TGTGCCAGCAGCTTATCGACAGGGGCGGGTGGCTACACCTTC
j_gene: TRBJ2-3; d_gene: -; v_gene: TRBV29-1; abundance: -; CDR3aa: CSVEWQGSLADTQYF; CDR3nt: TGCAGCGTTGAATGGCAGGGGTCGTTAGCAGATACGCAGTATTTT
j_gene: TRBJ2-1; d_gene: -; v_gene: TRBV9; abundance: -; CDR3aa: CASGARSGIFSYNEQFF; CDR3nt: TGTGCCAGCGGAGCCCGAAGCGGAATATTCTCCTACAATGAGCAGTTCTTC
j_gene: TRBJ2-2; d_gene: TRBD2; v_gene: TRBV5-1; abundance: once; CDR3aa: CASRGGLNTGELFF; CDR3nt: TGCGCCAGTCGCGGGGGGCTAAACACCGGGGAGCTGTTTTTT
j_gene: TRBJ2-7; d_gene: -; v_gene: TRBV6-2/TRBV6-3; abundance: -; CDR3aa: CASSSSETPYEQYF; CDR3nt: TGTGCCAGCAGTTCTTCAGAAACCCCTTACGAGCAGTACTTC
j_gene: TRBJ1-1; d_gene: -; v_gene: TRBV6-5; abundance: -; CDR3aa: CASSLAPGDTEAFF; CDR3nt: TGTGCCAGCAGCCTTGCGCCGGGGGACACTGAAGCTTTCTTT
j_gene: TRBJ2-3; d_gene: TRBD1; v_gene: TRBV6-5; abundance: -; CDR3aa: CASSTGQGTDTQYF; CDR3nt: TGTGCCAGCAGTACAGGACAGGGGACAGATACGCAGTATTTT
j_gene: TRBJ1-2; d_gene: -; v_gene: TRBV29-1; abundance: -; CDR3aa: CSADRGWGYTF; CDR3nt: TGCAGCGCTGATAGGGGTTGGGGCTACACCTTC